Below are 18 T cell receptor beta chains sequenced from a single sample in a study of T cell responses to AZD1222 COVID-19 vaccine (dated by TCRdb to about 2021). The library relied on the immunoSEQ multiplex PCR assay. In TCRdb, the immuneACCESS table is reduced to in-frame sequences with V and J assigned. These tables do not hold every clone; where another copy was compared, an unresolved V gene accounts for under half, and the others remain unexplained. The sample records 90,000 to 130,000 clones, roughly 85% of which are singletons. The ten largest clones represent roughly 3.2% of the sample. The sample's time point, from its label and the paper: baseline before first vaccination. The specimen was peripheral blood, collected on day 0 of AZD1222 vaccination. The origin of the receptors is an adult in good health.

DNA for the CDR3: TGTGCCAGCAGCGAGGGAAGCGGGACTGAAGCTTTCTTT. Its translation: CASSEGSGTEAFF. The rearrangement links TRBV9 to TRBJ1-1; D remains ambiguous. The length of the CDR3 is 13 residues. V was pared by 3 bases and J by 5 bases, with 11 bases between. Germline V gives CDR1 SGDLS, CDR2 YYNGEE.

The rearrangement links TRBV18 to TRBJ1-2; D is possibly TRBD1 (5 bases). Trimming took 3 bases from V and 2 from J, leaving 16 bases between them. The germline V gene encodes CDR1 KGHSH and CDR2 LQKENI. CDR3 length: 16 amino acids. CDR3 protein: CASSPGRGRRNYGYTF. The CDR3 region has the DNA TGTGCCAGCTCACCGGGGAGGGGACGGCGAAACTATGGCTACACCTTC. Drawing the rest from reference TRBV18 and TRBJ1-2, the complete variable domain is NAGVMQNPRHLVRRRGQEARLRCSPMKGHSHVYWYRQLPEEGLKFMVYLQKENIIDESGMPKERFSAEFPKEGPSILRIQQVVRGDSAAYFCASSPGRGRRNYGYTFGSGTRLTVV.

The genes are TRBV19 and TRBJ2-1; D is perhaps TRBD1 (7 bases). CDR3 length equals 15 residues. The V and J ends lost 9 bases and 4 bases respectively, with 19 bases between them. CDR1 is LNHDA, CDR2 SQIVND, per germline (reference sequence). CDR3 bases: TGTGCCAGCAGGGGGGACCAGGAATCTTACAATGAGCAGTTCTTC. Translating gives CASRGDQESYNEQFF.

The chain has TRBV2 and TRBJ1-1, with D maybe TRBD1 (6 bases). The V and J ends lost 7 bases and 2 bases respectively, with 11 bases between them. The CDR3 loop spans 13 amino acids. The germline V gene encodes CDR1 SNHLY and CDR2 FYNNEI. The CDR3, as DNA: TGTGCCAGCAAAGGGGGGGGAAACACTGAAGCTTTCTTT. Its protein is CASKGGGNTEAFF. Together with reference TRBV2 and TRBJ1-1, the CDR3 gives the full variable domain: EPEVTQTPSHQVTQMGQEVILRCVPISNHLYFYWYRQILGQKVEFLVSFYNNEISEKSEIFDDQFSVERPDGSNFTLKIRSTKLEDSAMYFCASKGGGNTEAFFGQGTRLTVV.

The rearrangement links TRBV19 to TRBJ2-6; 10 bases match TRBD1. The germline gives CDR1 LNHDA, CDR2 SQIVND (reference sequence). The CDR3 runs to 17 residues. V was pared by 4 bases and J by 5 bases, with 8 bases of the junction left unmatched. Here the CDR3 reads CASSNWTGGLWANVLTF. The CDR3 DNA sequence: TGTGCCAGTAGTAACTGGACAGGGGGATTATGGGCCAACGTCCTGACTTTC. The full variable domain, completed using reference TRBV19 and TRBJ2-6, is DGGITQSPKYLFRKEGQNVTLSCEQNLNHDAMYWYRQDPGQGLRLIYYSQIVNDFQKGDIAEGYSVSREKKESFPLTVTSAQKNPTAFYLCASSNWTGGLWANVLTFGAGSRLTVL.

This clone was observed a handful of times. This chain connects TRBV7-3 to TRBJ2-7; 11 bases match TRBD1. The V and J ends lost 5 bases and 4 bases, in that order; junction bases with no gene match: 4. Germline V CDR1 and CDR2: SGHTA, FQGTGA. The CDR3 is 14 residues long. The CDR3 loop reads CASSLGQGGYEQYF. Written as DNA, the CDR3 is TGTGCCAGCAGCCTGGGACAGGGGGGGTACGAGCAGTACTTC. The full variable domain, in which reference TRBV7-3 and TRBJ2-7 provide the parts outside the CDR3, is GAGVSQTPSNKVTEKGKYVELRCDPISGHTALYWYRQSLGQGPEFLIYFQGTGAADDSGLPNDRFFAVRPEGSVSTLKIQRTERGDSAVYLCASSLGQGGYEQYFGPGTRLTVT.

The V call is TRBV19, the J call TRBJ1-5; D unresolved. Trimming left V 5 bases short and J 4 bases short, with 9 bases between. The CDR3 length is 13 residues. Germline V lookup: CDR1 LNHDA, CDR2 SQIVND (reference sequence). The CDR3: CASSLTQNQPQHF. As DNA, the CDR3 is TGTGCCAGTAGTCTGACCCAAAATCAGCCCCAGCATTTT.

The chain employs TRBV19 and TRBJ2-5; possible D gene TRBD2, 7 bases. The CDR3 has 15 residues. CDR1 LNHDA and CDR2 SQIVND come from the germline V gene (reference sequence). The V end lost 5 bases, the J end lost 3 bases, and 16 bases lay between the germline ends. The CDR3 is CASSSRGGIEETQYF. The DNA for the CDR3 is TGTGCCAGTAGTTCGAGGGGGGGCATTGAAGAGACCCAGTACTTC.

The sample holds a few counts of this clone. CDR3 coding DNA: TGTGCCAGCAGTGTAGTCCAGGGCCGGTACTTC. Its translation: CASSVVQGRYF. J is TRBJ2-7 and V is TRBV2; weak D call: TRBD1 (5 bases). Germline lookup yields CDR1 SNHLY and CDR2 FYNNEI. The length of the CDR3 is 11 residues. Between the trimmed V and J ends, which lost 4 bases and 12 bases, there was a span of 13 bases.

CDR3 loop: CASRGVRGQGGGYTF. The CDR3 DNA reads as TGTGCCAGCAGGGGGGTTCGTGGACAGGGCGGAGGCTACACCTTC. The genes are TRBV7-9 and TRBJ1-2; TRBD1 matches at 8 bases. Germline CDR1 and CDR2: SEHNR and FQNEAQ (reference sequence). J lost 8 bases, V lost 6 bases, and 14 bases had no gene match. This CDR3 contains 15 residues. Combining the CDR3 with reference TRBV7-9 and TRBJ1-2 gives the whole variable domain DTGVSQNPRHKITKRGQNVTFRCDPISEHNRLYWYRQTLGQGPEFLTYFQNEAQLEKSRLLSDRFSAERPKGSFSTLEIQRTEQGDSAMYLCASRGVRGQGGGYTFGSGTRLTVV.

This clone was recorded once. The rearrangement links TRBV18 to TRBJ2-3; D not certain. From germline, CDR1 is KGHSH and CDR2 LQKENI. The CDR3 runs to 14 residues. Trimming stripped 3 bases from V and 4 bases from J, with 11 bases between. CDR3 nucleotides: TGTGCCAGCTCACCCGCCTTTAGTTCAGATACGCAGTATTTT. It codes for CASSPAFSSDTQYF. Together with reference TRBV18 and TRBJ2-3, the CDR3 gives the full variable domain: NAGVMQNPRHLVRRRGQEARLRCSPMKGHSHVYWYRQLPEEGLKFMVYLQKENIIDESGMPKERFSAEFPKEGPSILRIQQVVRGDSAAYFCASSPAFSSDTQYFGPGTRLTVL.

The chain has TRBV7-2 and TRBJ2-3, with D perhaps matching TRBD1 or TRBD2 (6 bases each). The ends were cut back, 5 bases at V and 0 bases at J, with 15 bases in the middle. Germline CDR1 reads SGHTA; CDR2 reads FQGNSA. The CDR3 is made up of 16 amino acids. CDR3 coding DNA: TGTGCCAGCAGCCTGGGAACGGGGGCTAGCACAGATACGCAGTATTTT. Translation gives CASSLGTGASTDTQYF.

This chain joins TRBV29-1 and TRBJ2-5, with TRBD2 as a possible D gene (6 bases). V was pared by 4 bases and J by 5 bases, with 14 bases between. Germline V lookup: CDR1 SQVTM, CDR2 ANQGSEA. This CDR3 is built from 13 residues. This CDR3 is CSVARGAGETQYF. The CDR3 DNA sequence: TGCAGCGTTGCGCGGGGCGCAGGGGAGACCCAGTACTTC.

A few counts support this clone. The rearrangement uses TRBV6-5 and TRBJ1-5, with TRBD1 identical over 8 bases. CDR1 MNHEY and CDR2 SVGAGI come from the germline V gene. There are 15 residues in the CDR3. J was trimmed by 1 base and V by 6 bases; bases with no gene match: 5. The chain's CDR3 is CASRDTGGSNQPQHF. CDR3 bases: TGTGCCAGCAGGGATACAGGGGGAAGCAATCAGCCCCAGCATTTT.

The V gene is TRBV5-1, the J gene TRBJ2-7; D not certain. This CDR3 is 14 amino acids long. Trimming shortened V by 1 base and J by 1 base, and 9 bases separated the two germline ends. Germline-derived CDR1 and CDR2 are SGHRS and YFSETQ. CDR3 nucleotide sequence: TGCGCCAGCAGCTTGAACACAGCTTCCTACGAGCAGTACTTC. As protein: CASSLNTASYEQYF.

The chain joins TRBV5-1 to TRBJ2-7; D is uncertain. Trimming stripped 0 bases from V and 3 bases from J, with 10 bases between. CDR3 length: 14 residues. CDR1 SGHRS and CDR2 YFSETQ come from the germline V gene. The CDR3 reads CASSLGGGYYEQYF. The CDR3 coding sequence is TGCGCCAGCAGCTTGGGAGGCGGCTACTACGAGCAGTACTTC.

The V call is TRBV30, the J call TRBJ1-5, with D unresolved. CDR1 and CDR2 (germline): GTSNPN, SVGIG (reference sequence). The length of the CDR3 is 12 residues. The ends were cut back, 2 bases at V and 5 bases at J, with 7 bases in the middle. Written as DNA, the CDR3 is TGTGCCTGGAGTAGGTGGGATCAGCCCCAGCATTTT. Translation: CAWSRWDQPQHF. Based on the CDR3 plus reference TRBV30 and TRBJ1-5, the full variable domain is SQTIHQWPATLVQPVGSPLSLECTVEGTSNPNLYWYRQAAGRGLQLLFYSVGIGQISSEVPQNLSASRPQDRQFILSSKKLLLSDSGFYLCAWSRWDQPQHFGDGTRLSIL.

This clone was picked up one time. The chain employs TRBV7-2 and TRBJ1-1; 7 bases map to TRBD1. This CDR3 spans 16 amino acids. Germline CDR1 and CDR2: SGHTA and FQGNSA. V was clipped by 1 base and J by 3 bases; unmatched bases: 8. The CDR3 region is CASSLDLGDRDTEAFF. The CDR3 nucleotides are TGTGCCAGCAGCTTAGACTTAGGCGACAGGGACACTGAAGCTTTCTTT. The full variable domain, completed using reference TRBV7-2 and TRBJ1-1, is GAGVSQSPSNKVTEKGKDVELRCDPISGHTALYWYRQSLGQGLEFLIYFQGNSAPDKSGLPSDRFSAERTGGSVSTLTIQRTQQEDSAVYLCASSLDLGDRDTEAFFGQGTRLTVV.